Listed below are T cell receptor beta chains from one sample, sequenced in a study of OX40 agonist ivuxolimab in advanced cancers. TCRdb's copy holds only in-frame clones and misses some; the assay was immunoSEQ multiplex PCR. Of 7,000 or so clones in the sample, around three quarters are singletons; the top ten hold 20% to 30%. The sequenced sample was CD4+ or CD8+ T cells sorted from blood, obtained in a trial of the OX40 agonist ivuxolimab. These receptors were obtained from an adult with an advanced solid tumor such as melanoma, head and neck, liver or kidney cancer. The CDR3 runs from the conserved cysteine through the conserved F or W. A D gene is named only where the DNA matches it firmly. Some rows have no size entry. The others give once, few or many, or a class for an expanded clone.

j_call v_call clone_size d_call cdr3_nt cdr3_aa
TRBJ2-3 TRBV7-9 - - TGTGCCAGCAGCTTTATGCCCGGGGATGAAGATACGCAGTATTTT CASSFMPGDEDTQYF
TRBJ1-4 TRBV7-8 - - TGTGCCAGCAGCTTAGTGGGTGGGTACCCGGAAAAACTGTTTTTT CASSLVGGYPEKLFF
TRBJ1-2 TRBV9 - - TGTGCCAGCAGCCCAGGAGGGGCTTGGGACCCTGGCTACACCTTC CASSPGGAWDPGYTF
TRBJ1-5 TRBV19 - - TGTGCCAGTAGTATAGTCGCTGACAGTTCTAGCAATCAGCCCCAGCATTTT CASSIVADSSSNQPQHF
TRBJ1-5 TRBV6-6 - - TGTGCCAGCAGTCCAGCCCTTAGCAATCAGCCCCAGCATTTT CASSPALSNQPQHF
TRBJ2-1 TRBV9 - TRBD2 TGTGCCAGCCGTGGGGGAAGCGGGGTTTACAATGAGCAGTTCTTC CASRGGSGVYNEQFF
TRBJ1-1 TRBV11-1 once - TGTGCCAGCAGCTTAGGGGTGGGCACTGAAGCTTTCTTT CASSLGVGTEAFF
TRBJ1-2 TRBV5-4 few - TGTGCCAGCAGCTTGGCCGGCCCGAACTATGGCTACACCTTC CASSLAGPNYGYTF
TRBJ2-7 TRBV6-1 - - TGTGCCAGCAGTGAGTCGGCAGGGGCGGCCTACGAGCAGTACTTC CASSESAGAAYEQYF
TRBJ2-1 TRBV27 - TRBD2 TGTGCCAGCAGTTTAGCGGGAGGGAGCTCCTACAATGAGCAGTTCTTC CASSLAGGSSYNEQFF
TRBJ2-1 TRBV6-6 - TRBD2 TGTGCCAGCAGTTACTGGGAGGGGAACTACAATGAGCAGTTCTTC CASSYWEGNYNEQFF
TRBJ2-7 TRBV4-1 medium-sized TRBD2 TGCGCCAGCAGCCAAGAGGGACTAGCGGGTAAGGGCGAGCAGTACTTC CASSQEGLAGKGEQYF
TRBJ2-3 TRBV9 - - TGTGCCAGCAGCGGCGACCGACTAGTTTACGCAGATACGCAGTATTTT CASSGDRLVYADTQYF
TRBJ2-7 TRBV5-4 - - TGTGCCAGCAGCTCTTATTCTGTGCAGGGTGAGCAGTACTTC CASSSYSVQGEQYF
TRBJ2-1 TRBV18 - - TGTGCCAGCTCACCACAGGATTCCCCATACAATGAGCAGTTCTTC CASSPQDSPYNEQFF
TRBJ2-5 TRBV7-9 - - TGTGCCAGCAGCTTAATCCCCGAGACCCAGTACTTC CASSLIPETQYF
TRBJ2-2 TRBV10-3 medium-sized TRBD2 TGTGCCATCAGTGAATCCACGGGACTAGCGGGTGCCAACACCGGGGAGCTGTTTTTT CAISESTGLAGANTGELFF
TRBJ1-1 TRBV27 - - TGTGCCAGCAGTTTGTTGGGCCTCACTGAAGCTTTCTTT CASSLLGLTEAFF
TRBJ1-1 TRBV4-3 - - TGCGCCAGCAGCCAAAACGCGTGGGGGGGCACTGAAGCTTTCTTT CASSQNAWGGTEAFF
TRBJ2-1 TRBV11-3 - - TGTGCCAGCAGCCCCGGGAGCGGAAACAATGAGCAGTTCTTC CASSPGSGNNEQFF
TRBJ1-3 TRBV9 - TRBD1 TGTGCCAGCAGCCCATCTGGACAGGGTGGTGGAAACACCATATATTTT CASSPSGQGGGNTIYF
TRBJ2-1 TRBV7-2 few TRBD2 TGTGCCAGCAGCCCACGGGACTACGTTGAGCAGTTCTTC CASSPRDYVEQFF
TRBJ1-1 TRBV7-9 - - TGCGCCAGCAGCCAAGGACGGAGCTCTAAGACTGAAGCTTTCTTT CASSQGRSSKTEAFF
TRBJ2-3 TRBV7-2 - - TGTGCCAGCAACTCCTGGGGACCCAGCACAGATACGCAGTATTTT CASNSWGPSTDTQYF
TRBJ2-4 TRBV6-1 - - TGTGCCAGCAGTGAAGAATTACAGCCCAAAAACATTCAGTACTTC CASSEELQPKNIQYF
TRBJ2-2 TRBV10-3 - TRBD2 TGTGCCATCCTTTGGACTAGCGGGGAAACTAACACCGGGGAGCTGTTTTTT CAILWTSGETNTGELFF
TRBJ2-5 TRBV5-6 once TRBD2 TGTGCCAGCAGCTCCGAGTTGACTAGCGGATGGGGGACCCAGTACTTC CASSSELTSGWGTQYF